The 22 T cell receptor beta chains given below trace back to one sample, sequenced in a study of T cell changes during pregnancy in multiple sclerosis. Generated by immunoSEQ multiplex PCR, the TCRdb table keeps only in-frame clones and is missing some. The table records tens of thousands of clones, almost 95% of them present only once. Sample: peripheral blood, taken before pregnancy. Receptors were obtained from a female donor with multiple sclerosis, enrolled in a pregnancy study.

The V call is TRBV12-5, the J call TRBJ2-2, with no clear D. Germline CDR1 LGHNT, CDR2 FRNRAP. V lost 0 bases and J lost 6, with 8 bases in between. The CDR3 extends over 14 amino acids. The CDR3 coding sequence is TGTGCTAGTGGTTTGGTACTCACCTCCGGGGAGCTGTTTTTT. Residues: CASGLVLTSGELFF.

This chain connects TRBV18 to TRBJ1-1, with 7 bases lining up with TRBD1. The V gene's germline CDR1 is KGHSH and CDR2 LQKENI. The CDR3 spans 14 residues. After removal of 1 base from V and 5 bases from J, the junction contained 4 bases not matched to a gene. The CDR3 is CASSPRQGGTEAFF. The CDR3 coding sequence is TGTGCCAGCTCACCACGACAGGGTGGGACTGAAGCTTTCTTT. Filled out from reference TRBV18 and TRBJ1-1, the complete variable domain reads NAGVMQNPRHLVRRRGQEARLRCSPMKGHSHVYWYRQLPEEGLKFMVYLQKENIIDESGMPKERFSAEFPKEGPSILRIQQVVRGDSAAYFCASSPRQGGTEAFFGQGTRLTVV.

The chain joins TRBV11-2 to TRBJ1-5; 9 positions agree with TRBD1. This CDR3 comprises 17 residues. V shed 5 bases and J 3 bases; nucleotides not matched to a gene: 11. In germline, CDR1 is SGHAT, CDR2 FQNNGV. The CDR3 reads CASSASKTGGVNQPQHF. The CDR3 DNA reads TGTGCCAGCAGCGCTAGTAAGACAGGGGGAGTCAATCAGCCCCAGCATTTT.

A few counts support this clone. The rearrangement joins TRBV29-1 to TRBJ1-1; D is undetermined. The germline V and J ends were trimmed by 5 bases and 3 bases, with 16 bases remaining between them. The germline gives CDR1 SQVTM, CDR2 ANQGSEA. This CDR3 spans 14 amino acids. DNA of the CDR3: TGCAGCGTTACGGGCGGAGGCGATTACACTGAAGCTTTCTTT. Translation gives CSVTGGGDYTEAFF.

The rearrangement joins TRBV7-9 to TRBJ2-1; TRBD1 matches 10 bases. The V and J ends lost 1 base and 9 bases, in that order; junction bases with no gene match: 6. CDR1 and CDR2 from the germline V gene are SEHNR and FQNEAQ (reference sequence). The CDR3 length is 15 residues. The CDR3 DNA reads as TGTGCCAGCAGCTTAGGGACAGGGGGTAAAACTGAGCAGTTCTTC. Translation: CASSLGTGGKTEQFF.

The DNA of the CDR3 is TGTGCCAGCAGCTTACAGGCGGGAGCGGTCTACGAGCAGTACTTC. It specifies CASSLQAGAVYEQYF. The chain couples TRBV11-2 to TRBJ2-7; the match to TRBD2 covers 7 bases. The CDR3 consists of 15 residues. Germline lookup yields CDR1 SGHAT and CDR2 FQNNGV. The ends lost 2 bases at V and 3 bases at J; junction bases unmatched: 7. The variable domain in full, with the rest retrieved from reference TRBV11-2 and TRBJ2-7, is EAGVAQSPRYKIIEKRQSVAFWCNPISGHATLYWYQQILGQGPKLLIQFQNNGVVDDSQLPKDRFSAERLKGVDSTLKIQPAKLEDSAVYLCASSLQAGAVYEQYFGPGTRLTVT.

The CDR3: CSAGRVGTQYF. DNA for the CDR3: TGCAGTGCTGGGAGGGTGGGGACCCAGTACTTC. The chain is built from TRBV20-1 and TRBJ2-5; 7 bases fit TRBD2. Germline-derived CDR1 and CDR2 are DFQATT and SNEGSKA (reference sequence). V shed 5 bases, J shed 7 bases, and the junction held 4 bases outside the gene matches. The CDR3 is 11 residues long.

The rearrangement uses TRBV7-9 and TRBJ2-1; weak D call: TRBD2 (6 bases). Trimming removed 0 bases at V and 4 bases at J, with 13 bases between. The CDR3 has 16 amino acids. From germline, CDR1 is SEHNR and CDR2 FQNEAQ (reference sequence). In nucleotides, the CDR3 is TGTGCCAGCAGCTTAGCGGAGGCTAGCGCTTACAATGAGCAGTTCTTC. Encoded protein: CASSLAEASAYNEQFF.

The gene calls are TRBV19 and TRBJ2-7; D gene uncertain. From germline, CDR1 is LNHDA and CDR2 SQIVND (reference sequence). The V end was cut by 4 bases, the J end by 3 bases, with 13 bases between. The CDR3 consists of 14 residues. For the CDR3, the DNA is TGTGCCAGTAGTACCGAACCGGGTTTCTACGAGCAGTACTTC. This codes for CASSTEPGFYEQYF.

The gene calls are TRBV11-2 and TRBJ2-5, with unresolved D. Deletions cut 1 base from V and 3 bases from J, with 9 bases between. The germline V gene encodes CDR1 SGHAT and CDR2 FQNNGV. The CDR3 has 14 residues. The CDR3 nucleotides read TGTGCCAGCAGCTTAGTAGGCGGTAAAGAGACCCAGTACTTC. This translates into CASSLVGGKETQYF.

The chain employs TRBV19 and TRBJ2-3; D possibly corresponds to TRBD2 (7 bases). Deletions cut 9 bases from V and 5 bases from J, with 24 bases between. Germline V gene lookup returns CDR1 LNHDA and CDR2 SQIVND (reference sequence). The CDR3 extends over 16 amino acids. The CDR3 nucleotides read TGTGCCAGCCAACAGGGTCCTCCGGCTAGCGGAGATACGCAGTATTTT. Its protein is CASQQGPPASGDTQYF.

This chain joins TRBV5-1 and TRBJ2-3; possibly TRBD1 for D (5 bases). V lost 4 bases, J lost 6 bases, and 15 bases lay in between. The CDR3 sequence is 14 residues long. Looked up from germline, CDR1 is SGHRS and CDR2 is YFSETQ. The CDR3 DNA reads as TGCGCCAGCAGCCCGTGGGCAGCAGGGGATACGCAGTATTTT. Encoded protein: CASSPWAAGDTQYF. The full variable domain, in which reference TRBV5-1 and TRBJ2-3 provide the parts outside the CDR3, is KAGVTQTPRYLIKTRGQQVTLSCSPISGHRSVSWYQQTPGQGLQFLFEYFSETQRNKGNFPGRFSGRQFSNSRSEMNVSTLELGDSALYLCASSPWAAGDTQYFGPGTRLTVL.

The V and J genes are TRBV2 and TRBJ2-2, with D possibly TRBD1 on 6 matching bases. The CDR3 is 15 residues long. V was shortened by 6 bases and J by 5 bases, with 16 bases between the two germline ends. Germline V CDR1 and CDR2: SNHLY, FYNNEI. This chain's CDR3 is CASRKQGAATGELFF. The CDR3 region has the DNA TGTGCCAGCAGGAAACAGGGAGCTGCGACCGGGGAGCTGTTTTTT.

With regard to this clone: Within the sample, other DNA sequences also encode this same CDR3. The J gene is TRBJ2-1, the V gene TRBV2, with D unclear. The V gene lost 2 bases and the J gene lost 4 bases, with 6 bases spanning the gap. The CDR3 sequence is 13 residues long. Germline CDR1 and CDR2: SNHLY and FYNNEI. The CDR3 is CASSEREYNEQFF. The CDR3 coding sequence is TGTGCCAGCAGTGAAAGAGAATACAATGAGCAGTTCTTC. Looking up the rest from reference TRBV2 and TRBJ2-1 gives the full variable domain: EPEVTQTPSHQVTQMGQEVILRCVPISNHLYFYWYRQILGQKVEFLVSFYNNEISEKSEIFDDQFSVERPDGSNFTLKIRSTKLEDSAMYFCASSEREYNEQFFGPGTRLTVL.

The gene calls are TRBV18 and TRBJ2-5; 10 positions agree with TRBD1. V was clipped by 3 bases and J by 3 bases; unmatched bases: 1. The CDR3 is 14 amino acids. The V gene's germline CDR1 is KGHSH and CDR2 LQKENI. Here the CDR3 reads CASSPGTGEETQYF. In nucleotides, the CDR3 is TGTGCCAGCTCACCCGGGACAGGGGAAGAGACCCAGTACTTC.

The chain employs TRBV7-9 and TRBJ2-3; 12 nucleotides match TRBD2. The V and J ends lost 2 bases and 4 bases, in that order; junction bases with no gene match: 13. Germline V CDR1 and CDR2: SEHNR, FQNEAQ (reference sequence). The CDR3 is 19 amino acids. The CDR3 DNA reads as TGTGCCAGCAGCTTAAGTTCGCTAGCGGGAGGGCGGGGCCCAGATACGCAGTATTTT. It yields the protein CASSLSSLAGGRGPDTQYF.

The table lists this clone with a count of one. This chain's CDR3 is CASSPAGATTETQYF. In DNA, the CDR3 is TGTGCCAGCTCACCAGCAGGGGCGACCACAGAGACCCAGTACTTC. The chain joins TRBV18 to TRBJ2-5; weak D call: TRBD1 (6 bases). Germline V lookup: CDR1 KGHSH, CDR2 LQKENI. The CDR3 is 15 residues long. V shed 2 bases and J shed 4 bases, with 14 bases lying between them. The full variable domain, rest sourced from reference TRBV18 and TRBJ2-5, is NAGVMQNPRHLVRRRGQEARLRCSPMKGHSHVYWYRQLPEEGLKFMVYLQKENIIDESGMPKERFSAEFPKEGPSILRIQQVVRGDSAAYFCASSPAGATTETQYFGPGTRLLVL.

Remarks on this clone: The same CDR3 is also encoded by other DNA sequences in this sample. The chain links TRBV11-3 to TRBJ1-2; no clear D gene. The germline CDR1 and CDR2 sequences are SGHNT and YENEEA. This CDR3 is built from 13 residues. Between the trimmed V and J ends, which lost 3 bases and 2 bases, there was a span of 7 bases. The CDR3 nucleotides are TGTGCCAGCAGCTTGAACTCCAACTATGGCTACACCTTC. Residues: CASSLNSNYGYTF.

This sequence joins TRBV7-9 and TRBJ2-1; TRBD2 matches at 7 bases. Per germline, CDR1 SEHNR and CDR2 FQNEAQ (reference sequence). With V trimmed by 0 bases and J by 2 bases, 4 bases remained unmatched. CDR3 length: 16 amino acids. The DNA of the CDR3 is TGTGCCAGCAGCTTAGCATCAGCGGGACCCTACAATGAGCAGTTCTTC. Translation: CASSLASAGPYNEQFF.

The V gene is TRBV7-2, the J gene TRBJ1-1; 8 bases are shared with TRBD1. The CDR3 has 13 amino acids. From germline, CDR1 is SGHTA and CDR2 FQGNSA. The trim removed 8 bases at V and 1 base at J, leaving 3 bases unmatched. CDR3 nucleotides: TGTGCCAGCGGACAGGGAGCGAACACTGAAGCTTTCTTT. It codes for CASGQGANTEAFF.

The V call is TRBV6-6, the J call TRBJ2-3; 8 bases fit TRBD1. This CDR3 spans 16 amino acids. J gave up 2 bases and V 5 bases, and 9 bases lay outside the gene matches. In germline, CDR1 is MNHNY, CDR2 SVGAGI (reference sequence). The CDR3: CASSLQGTGPTDTQYF. CDR3 sequence (DNA): TGTGCCAGCAGTCTTCAAGGGACAGGCCCCACAGATACGCAGTATTTT.

The V and J genes are TRBV29-1 and TRBJ2-7; 12 bases map to TRBD2. Germline V CDR1 and CDR2: SQVTM, ANQGSEA. The CDR3 length is 14 residues. J gave up 0 bases and V 7 bases, and 4 bases lay outside the gene matches. The CDR3 coding sequence is TGCAGCGCTGGGACTAGCGGGCACTCCTACGAGCAGTACTTC. This sequence encodes CSAGTSGHSYEQYF.